The source of this TCR beta chain is a study of T cell changes during pregnancy in multiple sclerosis. Profiled with immunoSEQ multiplex PCR; TCRdb holds only in-frame clones, not every one. Here the sample spans tens of thousands of clones, roughly 90% being singletons. V shed 2 bases and J shed 3 bases, with 11 bases lying between them. CDR1 and CDR2 (germline): SGHVS, FQNEAQ. The CDR3 length is 15 residues. The origin of this receptor is a female donor in good health, enrolled as a control in a pregnancy study. The V gene is TRBV7-8, the J gene TRBJ1-5; no reliable D call. Here the sequenced sample was peripheral blood, taken after pregnancy. The CDR3 DNA reads TGTGCCAGCAGCTTATTTTCCGGGGTCAATCAGCCCCAGCATTTT. Amino acid sequence: CASSLFSGVNQPQHF.